The 15 T cell receptor beta chains presented below share a single source sample, sequenced in a study of blood T cell repertoires in COVID-19. TCRdb keeps only in-frame clones here, not all; method: immunoSEQ multiplex PCR. In the table there are about 100,000 clones, about 85% of which are singletons. Sample: peripheral blood. These receptors originate from a human donor in a cohort sampled during active COVID-19.

The genes are TRBV7-9 and TRBJ2-2, with D maybe TRBD2 (5 bases). Trimming stripped 5 bases from V and 12 bases from J, with 19 bases between. The CDR3 runs to 14 residues. The germline gives CDR1 SEHNR, CDR2 FQNEAQ (reference sequence). The CDR3 nucleotides read TGTGCCAGCAGCACCCCCGGGGATCGTCCGAAGCTGTTTTTT. Encoded protein: CASSTPGDRPKLFF.

The V and J genes are TRBV5-4 and TRBJ2-7; the match to TRBD2 covers 9 bases. The trim removed 2 bases at V and 3 bases at J, leaving 6 bases unmatched. The germline V gene has CDR1 SGHNT and CDR2 YYREEE (reference sequence). This CDR3 comprises 15 residues. CDR3 nucleotide sequence: TGTGCCAGCAGCTTACCGGCGGGAGGGGACTACGAGCAGTACTTC. It yields the protein CASSLPAGGDYEQYF.

The CDR3 bases are TGCGCCAGCGGAAGACTAGCGGGGATCTACAATGAGCAGTTCTTC. Translated: CASGRLAGIYNEQFF. The chain links TRBV5-1 to TRBJ2-1; 11 bases match TRBD2. V shed 7 bases and J 3 bases; nucleotides not matched to a gene: 6. Germline V gives CDR1 SGHRS, CDR2 YFSETQ. This CDR3 region has 15 residues.

V usage is TRBV5-1 and J usage is TRBJ2-1, with D perhaps matching TRBD1 (7 bases). CDR1 SGHRS and CDR2 YFSETQ come from the germline V gene. This CDR3 comprises 15 residues. Trimming pared 4 bases from V and 0 bases from J, leaving 11 bases between. CDR3 nucleotide sequence: TGCGCCAGCAGCCAGGGGGGTCTCTCCTACAATGAGCAGTTCTTC. As protein: CASSQGGLSYNEQFF.

This rearrangement joins TRBV7-9 to TRBJ2-1, with a weak D call TRBD2 (5 bases). Germline V gene lookup returns CDR1 SEHNR and CDR2 FQNEAQ (reference sequence). Deletions cut 5 bases from V and 9 bases from J, with 14 bases between. CDR3 length: 13 residues. CDR3 residues: CASSSELGPEQFF. CDR3 nucleotides: TGTGCCAGCAGCAGCGAACTAGGACCTGAGCAGTTCTTC. The full variable domain, its missing parts supplied by reference TRBV7-9 and TRBJ2-1, is DTGVSQNPRHKITKRGQNVTFRCDPISEHNRLYWYRQTLGQGPEFLTYFQNEAQLEKSRLLSDRFSAERPKGSFSTLEIQRTEQGDSAMYLCASSSELGPEQFFGPGTRLTVL.

This chain connects TRBV6-5 to TRBJ1-1, with TRBD1 as a possible D gene (6 bases). The CDR3 spans 13 residues. The germline CDR1 and CDR2 sequences are MNHEY and SVGAGI. V lost 6 bases and J lost 6, with 14 bases in between. This CDR3 reads CASSQGTPPEAFF. DNA of the CDR3: TGTGCCAGCAGCCAGGGGACCCCCCCTGAAGCTTTCTTT.

The chain is built from TRBV2 and TRBJ2-7, with D maybe TRBD2 (5 bases). Trimming left V 4 bases short and J 1 base short, with 17 bases between. The CDR3 is made up of 16 amino acids. Per the germline V gene, CDR1 is SNHLY and CDR2 is FYNNEI. The chain's CDR3 is CASSGNLAGASYEQYF. The CDR3 nucleotides read TGTGCCAGCAGTGGCAATCTCGCGGGCGCATCCTACGAGCAGTACTTC.

This chain uses TRBV24-1 with TRBJ2-1; D is undetermined. Per the germline V gene, CDR1 is KGHDR and CDR2 is SFDVKD. Trimming cost V 6 bases and J 4 bases, with 3 bases left between them. The CDR3 has 11 residues. For the CDR3, the DNA is TGTGCCACCAGTTCATACAATGAGCAGTTCTTC. Its translation: CATSSYNEQFF.

V is TRBV19 and J is TRBJ2-3, with a weak D call TRBD1 (5 bases). The CDR3 is 13 amino acids. Germline loops: CDR1 LNHDA, CDR2 SQIVND (reference sequence). With 8 bases removed from V and 14 bases from J, the gap between germline ends came to 23 bases. CDR3 region: CASSLGREESLYF. The CDR3 coding sequence is TGTGCCAGTTCTCTGGGCAGGGAAGAGTCGTTGTATTTT.

This sequence joins TRBV7-2 and TRBJ1-1; TRBD1 is a possible D gene (6 bases). Trimming pared 10 bases from V and 1 base from J, leaving 19 bases between. CDR1 SGHTA and CDR2 FQGNSA come from the germline V gene. CDR3 length: 15 residues. CDR3 in amino acids: CATREIQGRNTEAFF. The CDR3 DNA reads TGTGCCACCCGAGAGATTCAGGGGCGGAACACTGAAGCTTTCTTT.

The CDR3 loop is CASGRTGDTGELFF. The DNA for the CDR3 is TGCGCCAGCGGAAGGACCGGGGACACCGGGGAGCTGTTTTTT. The chain couples TRBV5-1 to TRBJ2-2; D is possibly TRBD2 (5 bases). V lost 7 bases to trimming and J lost 3 bases, with 13 bases between them. Germline loops: CDR1 SGHRS, CDR2 YFSETQ. This CDR3 comprises 14 residues. The variable domain in full, completed from reference TRBV5-1 and TRBJ2-2, reads KAGVTQTPRYLIKTRGQQVTLSCSPISGHRSVSWYQQTPGQGLQFLFEYFSETQRNKGNFPGRFSGRQFSNSRSEMNVSTLELGDSALYLCASGRTGDTGELFFGEGSRLTVL.

The V gene is TRBV4-1, the J gene TRBJ1-6, with D possibly being TRBD1 (5 bases). CDR1 and CDR2 from the germline V gene are MGHRA and YSYEKL. The ends were cut back, 2 bases at V and 14 bases at J, with 22 bases in the middle. The CDR3 is made up of 16 amino acids. The CDR3 DNA reads as TGCGCCAGCAGCCAAAGGGCAGGGCCGGTGGTAGAGGCCCTCCACTTT. Translating gives CASSQRAGPVVEALHF.

The J gene is TRBJ2-3, the V gene TRBV24-1; 11 nucleotides match TRBD2. Trimming removed 3 bases from V and 4 bases from J; junction bases left unmatched: 5. Germline CDR1 and CDR2: KGHDR and SFDVKD. The CDR3 runs to 16 residues. For the CDR3, the DNA is TGTGCCACCAGTGATGGACTAGCGGGTTCGTCAGATACGCAGTATTTT. Translating it yields CATSDGLAGSSDTQYF.

This clone was seen only once. V is TRBV2 and J is TRBJ1-1; perhaps TRBD1 as D (5 bases). CDR1 and CDR2 (germline): SNHLY, FYNNEI. V lost 6 bases and J 5 bases, leaving 19 bases between the germline ends. This CDR3 contains 15 residues. The CDR3, as DNA: TGTGCCAGCAGGGGCCGTGGGGCAGGGCAAACTGAAGCTTTCTTT. Translation gives CASRGRGAGQTEAFF.

This rearrangement joins TRBV10-3 to TRBJ2-2; D perhaps matches TRBD2 (6 bases). V lost 6 bases, J lost 4 bases, and 12 bases lay in between. CDR1 and CDR2 from the germline V gene are ENHRY and SYGVKD. The CDR3 has 14 residues. CDR3 region: CAIRASEPTGELFF. The CDR3 DNA reads TGTGCCATCAGGGCTAGCGAGCCCACCGGGGAGCTGTTTTTT.